Following are 16 T cell receptor beta chains from one sample sequenced in a study of shared clonotypes between healthy human individuals. TCRdb keeps only in-frame clones here, not all; method: immunoSEQ multiplex PCR. The repertoire consists of about 2.4 million clones, with about 92% occurring once and the leading ten covering around 0.14%. Sequencing was performed on naive CD4+ T cells sorted from blood. Specified subset: CD45RA+ positively selected. These receptors came from a man aged 18-30 years in good health.

The rearrangement links TRBV7-2 to TRBJ1-1; 8 bases line up with TRBD1. V gave up 5 bases and J gave up 1 base; unmatched junction bases: 3. The CDR3 sequence is 14 residues long. CDR1 is SGHTA and CDR2 is FQGNSA in the germline V gene. The CDR3 is CASSIGTGNTEAFF. CDR3 nucleotide sequence: TGTGCCAGCAGCATTGGGACAGGGAACACTGAAGCTTTCTTT.

This chain uses TRBV18 with TRBJ2-2, with no clear D. Germline CDR1 reads KGHSH; CDR2 reads LQKENI. This CDR3 contains 15 residues. Trimming removed 3 bases at V and 6 bases at J, with 14 bases between. For the CDR3, the DNA is TGTGCCAGCTCACCGCCCAGCAGGCCGCCCGGGGAGCTGTTTTTT. Translating it yields CASSPPSRPPGELFF.

The chain links TRBV4-3 to TRBJ2-1; TRBD2 matches at 10 bases. The CDR3 extends over 16 amino acids. The germline V gene has CDR1 LGHNA and CDR2 YSLEER. J gave up 0 bases and V 1 base, and 0 bases lay outside the gene matches. As DNA, the CDR3 is TGCGCCAGCAGCCAAGGACTAGCGGGCTCCTACAATGAGCAGTTCTTC. Encoded protein: CASSQGLAGSYNEQFF.

This chain joins TRBV7-2 and TRBJ2-3; TRBD2 might be the D (7 bases). CDR1 is SGHTA, CDR2 FQGNSA, per germline. V was cut by 7 bases and J by 2 bases, with 16 bases left in between. CDR3 length equals 15 residues. CDR3 DNA: TGTGCCAGCACCCAAGAGGGGGGGTTCACAGATACGCAGTATTTT. The encoded protein is CASTQEGGFTDTQYF.

Notes on this clone: The junction does not match germline at one end; this may be a read error. This sequence joins TRBV27 and TRBJ1-5; D may be TRBD1 (5 bases). CDR1 MNHEY and CDR2 SMNVEV come from the germline V gene (reference sequence). The CDR3 has 15 amino acids. CDR3 sequence (DNA): TGTGCCAGCAGTTTAATGGGGGGATCCAATCGGCCCCAGCATTTT. This encodes CASSLMGGSNRPQHF.

This clone has more than one count but fewer than ten. The genes are TRBV27 and TRBJ1-5, with unresolved D. The V gene lost 10 bases and the J gene lost 4 bases, with 8 bases spanning the gap. The length of the CDR3 is 11 residues. The germline V gene encodes CDR1 MNHEY and CDR2 SMNVEV (reference sequence). The CDR3 DNA is TGTGCCACCCCCGGAAATCAGCCCCAGCATTTT. As protein: CATPGNQPQHF.

V usage is TRBV19 and J usage is TRBJ2-1; 7 positions agree with TRBD2. Germline assignment: CDR1 LNHDA and CDR2 SQIVND (reference sequence). The junction had 11 bases not matched to a gene; V was cut back by 3 bases and J by 3 bases. There are 17 residues in the CDR3. The CDR3 nucleotides are TGTGCCAGTAGTATTCAGGGAGGGGAGTTACGCTACAATGAGCAGTTCTTC. It yields the protein CASSIQGGELRYNEQFF.

A single count supports this clone. The rearrangement joins TRBV5-4 to TRBJ2-3; D might be TRBD2 (6 bases). Trimming shortened V by 2 bases and J by 0 bases, and 13 bases separated the two germline ends. Germline lookup yields CDR1 SGHNT and CDR2 YYREEE (reference sequence). The length of the CDR3 is 16 residues. Here the CDR3 reads CASSFYRAGSTDTQYF. Written as DNA, the CDR3 is TGTGCCAGCAGCTTTTATCGAGCGGGTAGCACAGATACGCAGTATTTT.

This clone appeared a single time. The gene calls are TRBV30 and TRBJ1-6, with TRBD1 identical over 11 bases. The CDR3 runs to 17 residues. Germline CDR1 GTSNPN, CDR2 SVGIG (reference sequence). V trimming: 1 base; J trimming: 6 bases; junction bases outside the gene matches: 8. CDR3 sequence: CAWSDLGTGGRNSPLHF. CDR3 DNA: TGTGCCTGGAGTGACTTAGGGACAGGGGGTCGTAATTCACCCCTCCACTTT.

The chain couples TRBV11-3 to TRBJ2-7; 8 nucleotides match TRBD2. With 2 bases clipped from V and 6 bases from J, the junction kept 6 bases outside the gene matches. CDR3 length equals 14 residues. CDR1 and CDR2 from the germline V gene are SGHNT and YENEEA. The CDR3 loop is CASSLQEAGGEQYF. In DNA form, the CDR3 reads TGTGCCAGCAGCTTACAAGAGGCGGGAGGCGAGCAGTACTTC.

The chain carries TRBV7-2 and TRBJ1-1; 8 nucleotides align to TRBD1. V was clipped by 5 bases and J by 5 bases; unmatched bases: 4. This CDR3 region has 13 residues. Germline CDR1 is SGHTA and CDR2 is FQGNSA. DNA for the CDR3: TGTGCCAGCAGCATAGGACAGGGTACTGAAGCTTTCTTT. It specifies CASSIGQGTEAFF.

This chain uses TRBV6-5 with TRBJ1-5; D is undetermined. The V end was cut by 0 bases, the J end by 8 bases, with 11 bases between. Germline CDR1 MNHEY, CDR2 SVGAGI. This CDR3 has 14 amino acids. CDR3 nucleotides: TGTGCCAGCAGTTACTCGGACGCCGGTAAGCCCCAGCATTTT. Residues: CASSYSDAGKPQHF.

The rearrangement uses TRBV6-5 and TRBJ2-7, with 11 positions matching TRBD1. V dropped 7 bases and J dropped 4; count of bases not matched to a gene: 9. This CDR3 spans 15 amino acids. Germline CDR1 MNHEY, CDR2 SVGAGI. The CDR3 DNA is TGTGCCAGCAACGACGGGGGGACAGGGGGTTACGAGCAGTACTTC. Translation: CASNDGGTGGYEQYF.

The V and J genes are TRBV10-3 and TRBJ2-1, with a possible D match to TRBD2 (5 bases). Deletions cut 8 bases from V and 5 bases from J, with 10 bases between. Germline V gene sequence: CDR1 ENHRY, CDR2 SYGVKD. The CDR3 consists of 12 residues. The chain's CDR3 is CAIGGLHNEQFF. CDR3 DNA sequence: TGTGCCATCGGAGGACTGCACAATGAGCAGTTCTTC.

Concerning this clone: Other DNA sequences from this sample encode an identical CDR3 as well. The chain links TRBV19 to TRBJ1-1; no clear D. V lost 5 bases and J lost 2, with 9 bases in between. This CDR3 region has 13 residues. The germline V gene encodes CDR1 LNHDA and CDR2 SQIVND (reference sequence). CDR3 amino acids: CASSFGLNTEAFF. CDR3 nucleotide sequence: TGTGCCAGTAGTTTTGGGCTTAACACTGAAGCTTTCTTT. Supplemented by reference TRBV19 and TRBJ1-1, the full variable domain reads DGGITQSPKYLFRKEGQNVTLSCEQNLNHDAMYWYRQDPGQGLRLIYYSQIVNDFQKGDIAEGYSVSREKKESFPLTVTSAQKNPTAFYLCASSFGLNTEAFFGQGTRLTVV.

A word on this clone: The same CDR3 arises from other DNA sequences in this sample as well. CDR3 DNA sequence: TGCAGTGCTAGCGGGGGAGGCGAGCAGTACTTC. Amino acid sequence: CSASGGGEQYF. This sequence joins TRBV20-1 and TRBJ2-7; a weak D match, TRBD2 (6 bases). V lost 3 bases and J lost 6, with 9 bases in between. The CDR3 consists of 11 residues. The V gene's germline CDR1 is DFQATT and CDR2 SNEGSKA (reference sequence).